The 20 T cell receptor beta chains presented below share a single source sample, sequenced in a study of OX40 agonist ivuxolimab in advanced cancers. Generated by immunoSEQ multiplex PCR, the TCRdb table keeps only in-frame clones and is missing some. Altogether approximately 69,000 clones are present, 80% to 90% being singletons, with the ten largest covering approximately 0.73%. Here the sequenced sample was CD4+ or CD8+ T cells sorted from blood, taken in a trial of the OX40 agonist ivuxolimab. The receptors were sampled from an adult with an advanced solid tumor such as melanoma, head and neck, liver or kidney cancer.

The chain combines TRBV19 with TRBJ2-7; 10 bases align to TRBD2. The CDR3 runs 14 residues. Germline lookup yields CDR1 LNHDA and CDR2 SQIVND (reference sequence). V dropped 6 bases and J dropped 5; count of bases not matched to a gene: 7. The CDR3 coding sequence is TGTGCCAGTAGCCCCGGGACTAGCGTCGACGAGCAGTACTTC. Translated: CASSPGTSVDEQYF.

This rearrangement joins TRBV7-4 to TRBJ2-5, with D possibly TRBD2 on 6 matching bases. The CDR3 is 13 residues long. Germline lookup yields CDR1 SGHVT and CDR2 SQSDAQ. V gave up 11 bases and J gave up 4 bases, with 17 bases separating them. The CDR3 sequence is CASARGLRETQYF. CDR3 nucleotides: TGTGCCTCTGCCCGGGGGTTGAGAGAGACCCAGTACTTC.

The rearrangement joins TRBV5-1 to TRBJ1-3, with 8 bases that match TRBD1. This CDR3 region has 16 residues. The germline gives CDR1 SGHRS, CDR2 YFSETQ. V shed 3 bases, J shed 4 bases, and the junction held 9 bases outside the gene matches. CDR3 in DNA: TGCGCCAGCAGCTGGGAGACAGGGGCTCAGGGAAACACCATATATTTT. Its translation is CASSWETGAQGNTIYF.

The rearrangement uses TRBV7-2 and TRBJ2-1; D is perhaps TRBD2 (6 bases). V was shortened by 6 bases and J by 5 bases, with 17 bases between the two germline ends. Per the germline V gene, CDR1 is SGHTA and CDR2 is FQGNSA. CDR3 length: 15 residues. CDR3 amino acids: CASSLRFGGNNEQFF. DNA for the CDR3: TGTGCCAGCAGTCTAAGGTTTGGGGGGAACAATGAGCAGTTCTTC.

The chain carries TRBV2 and TRBJ2-4; 7 positions agree with TRBD1. J gave up 6 bases and V 7 bases, and 9 bases lay outside the gene matches. The CDR3 is made up of 14 amino acids. Germline loops: CDR1 SNHLY, CDR2 FYNNEI. The CDR3 reads CASTQDRSGNIQYF. CDR3 bases: TGTGCCAGCACCCAGGACAGGTCCGGAAACATTCAGTACTTC.

This CDR3 is CASCPAGGTGELFF. The CDR3 DNA follows: TGTGCCAGTTGTCCAGCGGGGGGGACCGGGGAGCTGTTTTTT. The rearrangement joins TRBV6-5 to TRBJ2-2; 10 bases agree with TRBD2. The CDR3 has 14 residues. Germline-derived CDR1 and CDR2 are MNHEY and SVGAGI. The J segment lost 5 bases and the V segment lost 9 bases, leaving 6 bases of the junction unmatched.

The gene calls are TRBV30 and TRBJ2-7, with D perhaps matching TRBD1 (6 bases). Trimming removed 2 bases at V and 8 bases at J, with 13 bases between. The CDR3 runs to 12 residues. CDR1 is GTSNPN and CDR2 is SVGIG in the germline V gene (reference sequence). The CDR3 region has the DNA TGTGCCTGGAGTCCTTTAACAGGGAAGCAGTACTTC. This gives the protein CAWSPLTGKQYF.

J is TRBJ1-6 and V is TRBV27; D unresolved. Trimming removed 5 bases from V and 2 bases from J, with 13 bases in between. The V gene's germline CDR1 is MNHEY and CDR2 SMNVEV (reference sequence). This CDR3 is 16 amino acids long. The CDR3 loop is CASSQRVQTYNSPLHF. The CDR3 nucleotides are TGTGCCAGCAGTCAACGGGTCCAGACCTATAATTCACCCCTCCACTTT.

The chain has TRBV14 and TRBJ1-3, with unresolved D. Germline V gene data show CDR1 as SGHDN and CDR2 as FVKESK. The CDR3 has 17 amino acids. Trimming cost V 0 bases and J 0 bases, with 12 bases left between them. This chain's CDR3 is CASSQDLGQISGNTIYF. As DNA, the CDR3 is TGTGCCAGCAGCCAAGATCTCGGGCAGATCTCTGGAAACACCATATATTTT.

J is TRBJ2-2 and V is TRBV10-1; possible D gene TRBD2, 5 bases. Per germline, CDR1 WNHNN and CDR2 SYGVQD (reference sequence). V lost 0 bases and J lost 5, with 7 bases in between. The CDR3 spans 14 residues. CDR3 bases: TGCGCCAGCAGTGAGTCGTCGGGAACCGGGGAGCTGTTTTTT. Translating it yields CASSESSGTGELFF.

The chain links TRBV30 to TRBJ1-2; weak D call: TRBD1 (5 bases). The germline CDR1 and CDR2 sequences are GTSNPN and SVGIG (reference sequence). The CDR3 contains 13 residues. Trimming stripped 2 bases from V and 4 bases from J, with 11 bases between. CDR3 sequence (DNA): TGTGCCTGGAGTTCAGGGTATGGCTATGGCTACACCTTC. This codes for CAWSSGYGYGYTF.

The count of this clone is one. The V gene is TRBV11-2, the J gene TRBJ2-3; 8 nucleotides match TRBD2. Germline loops: CDR1 SGHAT, CDR2 FQNNGV. The CDR3 extends over 14 amino acids. J gave up 6 bases and V 4 bases, and 6 bases lay outside the gene matches. The CDR3 DNA sequence: TGTGCCAGCAGCTCCGGACTAGCAACTGATACGCAGTATTTT. This translates into CASSSGLATDTQYF.

The CDR3 nucleotides are TGTGCCAGTAGTATCGGGGGGACATACTCCTACGAGCAGTACTTC. Its translation: CASSIGGTYSYEQYF. This chain uses TRBV19 with TRBJ2-7, with a possible D match to TRBD2 (7 bases). V was cut by 3 bases and J by 0 bases, with 12 bases left in between. The CDR3 length is 15 residues. Germline V lookup: CDR1 LNHDA, CDR2 SQIVND (reference sequence).

The chain carries TRBV5-1 and TRBJ2-1; weak D call: TRBD2 (6 bases). The CDR3 sequence is 16 residues long. CDR1 is SGHRS and CDR2 is YFSETQ in the germline V gene. Deletions cut 4 bases from V and 0 bases from J, with 14 bases between. The CDR3 nucleotides read TGCGCCAGCAGCATGACAGCGGGCAGCTCCTACAATGAGCAGTTCTTC. It specifies CASSMTAGSSYNEQFF.

V is TRBV18 and J is TRBJ1-1; the match to TRBD1 covers 8 bases. CDR3 length: 15 residues. Germline V CDR1 and CDR2: KGHSH, LQKENI. V trimming: 3 bases; J trimming: 3 bases; junction bases outside the gene matches: 6. The CDR3 DNA follows: TGTGCCAGCTCACCCCGGGACAGGACCTACACTGAAGCTTTCTTT. It codes for CASSPRDRTYTEAFF.

In DNA, the CDR3 is TGTGCCAGTACCGCCCCCCCACCCCGACAGGAGCAGTACTTC. As protein: CASTAPPPRQEQYF. The gene calls are TRBV19 and TRBJ2-7, with D maybe TRBD1 (5 bases). Germline CDR1 reads LNHDA; CDR2 reads SQIVND (reference sequence). The CDR3 is 14 amino acids. Trimming pared 7 bases from V and 7 bases from J, leaving 20 bases between. The variable domain in full, with the rest retrieved from reference TRBV19 and TRBJ2-7, is DGGITQSPKYLFRKEGQNVTLSCEQNLNHDAMYWYRQDPGQGLRLIYYSQIVNDFQKGDIAEGYSVSREKKESFPLTVTSAQKNPTAFYLCASTAPPPRQEQYFGPGTRLTVT.

The rearrangement joins TRBV15 to TRBJ2-7; 8 nucleotides align to TRBD1. From germline, CDR1 is LNHNV and CDR2 YYDKDF (reference sequence). Unmatched junction bases numbered 9, after V lost 0 bases and J lost 5 bases. CDR3 length: 16 residues. The CDR3 bases are TGTGCCACCAGCAGAGATGGACAGGGACGGGATGACGAGCAGTACTTC. It yields the protein CATSRDGQGRDDEQYF.

The J gene is TRBJ1-3, the V gene TRBV14; D not resolved. Trimming took off 1 base at V and 0 bases at J, with 13 bases between the two ends. Germline assignment: CDR1 SGHDN and CDR2 FVKESK. CDR3 length: 17 amino acids. The CDR3 region is CASSQGFGTRSGNTIYF. In DNA form, the CDR3 reads TGTGCCAGCAGCCAAGGATTTGGCACCCGCTCTGGAAACACCATATATTTT. The full variable domain, its missing parts supplied by reference TRBV14 and TRBJ1-3, is EAGVTQFPSHSVIEKGQTVTLRCDPISGHDNLYWYRRVMGKEIKFLLHFVKESKQDESGMPNNRFLAERTGGTYSTLKVQPAELEDSGVYFCASSQGFGTRSGNTIYFGEGSWLTVV.

V is TRBV28 and J is TRBJ2-7; no definite D call. V lost 8 bases and J 2 bases, leaving 13 bases between the germline ends. This CDR3 region has 13 residues. Looked up from germline, CDR1 is MDHEN and CDR2 is SYDVKM. Here the CDR3 reads CASRKSATYEQYF. The CDR3 region has the DNA TGTGCCAGCCGGAAGTCCGCTACCTACGAGCAGTACTTC.

The chain has TRBV4-3 and TRBJ2-1; 7 positions agree with TRBD1. Trimming at V came to 2 bases and at J to 8 bases, leaving 3 bases not matched to a gene. This CDR3 is 13 amino acids long. The germline CDR1 and CDR2 sequences are LGHNA and YSLEER. The CDR3 region is CASSQRQGYEQFF. In DNA, the CDR3 is TGCGCCAGCAGCCAACGACAGGGTTATGAGCAGTTCTTC.